Here is one T cell receptor beta chain with its context. Its antigen is not yet known. No base-level quality is on record; no much larger clone is a single base apart. Germline trimming amounts to 6 bases on V and 3 bases on J, with 2 as the count of junction bases outside the gene matches. Including the terminal cysteine and phenylalanine, the CDR3 comprises 14 residues. The CDR3 DNA has 42 bases and is translated from base 1. The germline V gene encodes CDR1 WSHSY and CDR2 SAAADI. This sample is part of a study of blood T cells in healthy people across ages (dated by TCRdb to 2015 to 2017). Turning to the overall study: In model experiments, template switching captured roughly one uniquely barcoded TCR beta cDNA molecule for every two T cells. Age-related changes in TCR beta repertoire diversity were measured in the study by deep sequencing normalized with unique cDNA molecular identifiers. The donors were split into four age groups: young (average about 15 years), middle-aged (about 40), aged (more than 55) and long-lived (roughly 86). To avoid experimental bias, donors of different ages were spread randomly across the sequencing lanes. The study analyzed two additional independent replicas of 1 million unique cDNA reads from the same blood draw for two donors, one aged 18 to 30 and one aged 80 or older. General conclusions and limits of the study: Conclusive comparison of naive and antigen-experienced compartments was prevented by the profiling of bulk unsorted PBMCs. Total diversity estimates from one million sequenced T cells were considered lower bounds and underestimates. As age increased, observed TCR beta diversity per million T cells dropped in a roughly linear way, and a significant reduction was already evident by age 40. Compared with the aged group, the long-lived group had more naive CD4+ T cells, fewer expanded clones and increased TCR diversity, a pattern suggesting age selection. There was a strong correlation between observed TCR beta diversity and the percentage of naive T cells measured by flow cytometry. The CMV infection status of donors was not known, potentially confounding age-related changes in expanded clonotypes.

The library was prepared using 5' RACE. The sample was run on an Illumina HiSeq 2500. A second PCR of about 7 to 12 cycles was run with a J-beta primer mix and a sample-barcoded 5' primer. Each TCR beta cDNA molecule received a unique molecular identifier from a template-switch 5' adaptor carrying 12 random nucleotides. At least 3 million CDR3-containing paired-end reads were obtained from each sample. First-strand cDNA synthesis was performed from all RNA using the Mint cDNA synthesis kit, with priming by a TRBC-specific oligonucleotide. Following uracil-DNA glycosylase treatment, all cDNA underwent a first 18-cycle PCR with the universal primers M1SS and BC2_uni_R. Under the source paper's analysis protocol: Normalization of each sample was performed by random selection of 1 million high-quality reads, each carrying a distinct molecular identifier. Reads with shared molecular identifiers were discarded instead of being binned into consensus sequences. MiTCR, run with a Q25 quality threshold and the strictest error-elimination algorithm, handled CDR3 identification, clonotype clustering and error correction. A nonparametric unseen species model using Euler transformation provided a lower-bound estimate of total TCR beta diversity. Clones were called with MiXCR by TCRdb after fastp trimmed the public reads at Q25, and only in-frame beta chains were retained. Here each entry gathers all rows of one CDR3 protein and keeps the most common genes and DNA. TCRdb's processing, not the authors' own work, is the source of the V and J calls. This sample holds some 700,000 distinct CDR3 sequences; 40% to 45% were observed only once. Jointly, the top ten make up 20% to 25% of the sample.

The donors were 40 or so Caucasian individuals from Russia, aged 6 to 90 years, who were systemically healthy. Each donor gave roughly 9 milliliters of peripheral blood, drawn into EDTA-treated Vacutainer tubes. Ficoll-Paque density-gradient centrifugation was used to isolate PBMCs, with at least 6.5 million obtained per sample. Total RNA was extracted from PBMCs with Trizol reagent, with at least 6 micrograms obtained per sample. For every donor, flow cytometry on a PBMC aliquot measured the percentage of naive CD45RAhigh/CD27high T cells. Sequencing was carried out using blood. The V and J segments used are TRBV10-2 and TRBJ1-2, with TRBD1 matching 12 junction bases. The TCR was taken from a woman in her sixties or seventies in good health. The DNA reads as follows: TGCGCCAGCAGGGGACAGGGGGCGGACTATGGCTACACCTTC. Translated, this is CASRGQGADYGYTF.